The 14 T cell receptor beta chains given below trace back to one sample, sequenced in a study of blood T cell repertoires in COVID-19. TCRdb's copy holds only in-frame clones and misses some; the assay was immunoSEQ multiplex PCR. Found here are around 200,000 clones, about 89% of them singletons; the top ten hold more than 3%. Source material: peripheral blood. Receptors originate from a man aged 70 or older with acute or convalescent COVID-19.

This chain connects TRBV7-2 to TRBJ2-7, with D maybe TRBD2 (6 bases). Trimming removed 1 base at V and 4 bases at J, with 8 bases between. This CDR3 spans 13 amino acids. CDR1 and CDR2 from the germline V gene are SGHTA and FQGNSA. CDR3 region: CASSLERAYEQYF. The CDR3 DNA reads TGTGCCAGCAGCTTAGAGCGGGCTTACGAGCAGTACTTC.

This sequence joins TRBV5-1 and TRBJ1-1, with 7 positions matching TRBD1. Germline trimming cut 2 bases from V and 0 bases from J; bases unmatched to any gene: 4. The CDR3 contains 15 residues. CDR1 is SGHRS and CDR2 is YFSETQ in the germline V gene. The CDR3 reads CASSFGTALNTEAFF. CDR3 in DNA: TGCGCCAGCAGCTTCGGGACAGCTCTGAACACTGAAGCTTTCTTT.

This rearrangement joins TRBV3-1 (or the pseudogene TRBV3-2) to TRBJ2-7; D may be TRBD1 (7 bases). Trimming took off 1 base at V and 0 bases at J, with 10 bases between the two ends. In germline, CDR1 is LGHDT, CDR2 YNNKEL (reference sequence). The CDR3 has 15 residues. The DNA of the CDR3 is TGTGCCAGCAGCCAAGGGCGGGACAGCTCCTACGAGCAGTACTTC. It specifies CASSQGRDSSYEQYF.

V usage is TRBV6-6 and J usage is TRBJ2-7; the D gene is possibly TRBD2 (6 bases). Trimming pared 6 bases from V and 3 bases from J, leaving 9 bases between. Germline assignment: CDR1 MNHNY and CDR2 SVGAGI (reference sequence). CDR3 length equals 12 residues. CDR3 DNA: TGTGCCAGCAGCTGGGACTTCTACGAGCAGTACTTC. Translated, it gives CASSWDFYEQYF.

The chain couples TRBV6-5 to TRBJ2-1, with D unclear. This CDR3 contains 14 residues. The germline V and J ends were trimmed by 8 bases and 0 bases, with 11 bases remaining between them. CDR1 and CDR2 (germline): MNHEY, SVGAGI. The chain's CDR3 is CASGQLHSYNEQFF. CDR3 bases: TGTGCCAGCGGTCAACTCCACTCCTACAATGAGCAGTTCTTC.

The genes are TRBV19 and TRBJ1-1; no reliable D call. Germline V CDR1 and CDR2: LNHDA, SQIVND (reference sequence). Deletions cut 5 bases from V and 8 bases from J, with 15 bases between. The CDR3 runs 13 residues. CDR3: CASSSLGDVEAFF. Here the CDR3 DNA reads TGTGCCAGTAGTTCCCTCGGAGATGTCGAAGCTTTCTTT.

The rearrangement joins TRBV2 to TRBJ2-7; D ambiguous. The CDR3 is 13 residues long. Germline CDR1 SNHLY, CDR2 FYNNEI. Trimming removed 8 bases at V and 0 bases at J, with 11 bases between. Here the CDR3 reads CASENVSSYEQYF. The CDR3 DNA is TGTGCCAGCGAGAACGTGAGCTCCTACGAGCAGTACTTC.

The chain employs TRBV28 and TRBJ2-1; 9 positions match TRBD1. J lost 4 bases, V lost 6 bases, and 10 bases had no gene match. This CDR3 is built from 16 residues. CDR1 and CDR2 (germline): MDHEN, SYDVKM. This chain's CDR3 is CASRTSKGQGYNEQFF. CDR3 DNA sequence: TGTGCCAGCAGAACAAGTAAGGGACAGGGTTACAATGAGCAGTTCTTC.

This clone was seen only a few times. The chain employs TRBV19 and TRBJ1-1; D is uncertain. Trimming removed 3 bases from V and 3 bases from J, with 11 bases in between. This CDR3 has 14 residues. Looked up from germline, CDR1 is LNHDA and CDR2 is SQIVND (reference sequence). CDR3 in amino acids: CASSMLGQDTEAFF. DNA for the CDR3: TGTGCCAGTAGTATGTTAGGCCAGGACACTGAAGCTTTCTTT.

The genes are TRBV25-1 and TRBJ2-5, with D hard to call. CDR1 and CDR2 from the germline V gene are MGHDK and SYGVNS. The CDR3 is 15 residues long. V lost 1 base and J lost 1, with 10 bases in between. CDR3 in DNA: TGTGCCAGCAGTGAATTCGTTTACAGCCAAGAGACCCAGTACTTC. Its protein product is CASSEFVYSQETQYF.

The chain carries TRBV29-1 and TRBJ2-3; a weak D match, TRBD2 (5 bases). Germline values: CDR1 SQVTM, CDR2 ANQGSEA. V dropped 7 bases and J dropped 0 bases, with 14 bases sitting between them. This CDR3 is built from 14 residues. The CDR3 here is CSGSSPGSTDTQYF. CDR3 sequence (DNA): TGCAGCGGCTCTAGCCCGGGAAGCACAGATACGCAGTATTTT.

This rearrangement joins TRBV12-3 or TRBV12-4 to TRBJ1-5, with D uncertain. This CDR3 is built from 13 residues. Trimming took off 3 bases at V and 9 bases at J, with 12 bases between the two ends. In nucleotides, the CDR3 is TGTGCCAGCAGTTTCCGGCCCGGGTCGCCCCAGCATTTT. Its translation: CASSFRPGSPQHF.

CDR3 residues: CASSMPLRTTQHF. In DNA, the CDR3 is TGTGCCAGTAGTATGCCTCTCAGGACAACCCAGCATTTT. The chain uses TRBV19 and TRBJ1-5, with D perhaps matching TRBD1 (5 bases). The CDR3 runs to 13 residues. Germline loops: CDR1 LNHDA, CDR2 SQIVND (reference sequence). Trimming shortened V by 3 bases and J by 11 bases, and 14 bases separated the two germline ends.

V is TRBV4-3 and J is TRBJ2-6; tentatively, D is TRBD1 (6 bases). V was trimmed by 1 base and J by 2 bases, leaving 15 bases between them. Germline V gene sequence: CDR1 LGHNA, CDR2 YSLEER. This CDR3 has 18 residues. This CDR3 is CASSQGAGAGTGANVLTF. As DNA, the CDR3 is TGCGCCAGCAGCCAAGGAGCAGGGGCAGGGACTGGGGCCAACGTCCTGACTTTC.